Presented here are 20 T cell receptor beta chains from one specimen sequenced in a study of metastatic and nonmetastatic thyroid tumors. Each patient went into thyroid surgery without having received any treatment. TCRdb reprocessed the PCR reads using MiXCR. The data hold roughly 32,000 clones, with 7% to 8% observed a single time. The sample was blood. These receptors were collected from a female donor with papillary thyroid cancer or a benign thyroid nodule (not recorded which). Some clones in this sample may be carry-over from other donors' samples.

This clone was counted many times. V gene TRBV2 combines with J gene TRBJ2-3; 15 bases line up with TRBD2. Germline V gene data show CDR1 as SNHLY and CDR2 as FYNNEI. The CDR3 extends over 16 amino acids. The J segment lost 4 bases and the V segment lost 7 bases, leaving 6 bases of the junction unmatched. The CDR3 DNA reads as TGTGCCAGCATTAGGACTAGCGGGGGGGTGTCAGATACGCAGTATTTT. This codes for CASIRTSGGVSDTQYF.

Only a few counts were recorded for this clone. A read error may be the cause here, since a much bigger clone is one base away. This chain's CDR3 is CASSSPGTGSWDTEAFF. Written as DNA, the CDR3 is TGTGCCAGCAGCTCGCCCGGGACAGGGAGCTGGGACACTGAAGCTTTCTTT. The chain joins TRBV5-4 to TRBJ1-1; TRBD1 matches 9 bases. J lost 3 bases, V lost 3 bases, and 12 bases had no gene match. CDR3 size: 17 residues. In germline, CDR1 is SGHNT, CDR2 YYREEE (reference sequence).

By share, this clone ranks as medium-sized. The V and J genes are TRBV6-1 and TRBJ1-3, with 8 bases identical to TRBD1. The CDR3 has 16 residues. CDR1 is MNHNS and CDR2 is SASEGT in the germline V gene. V shed 3 bases, J shed 4 bases, and the junction held 8 bases outside the gene matches. As DNA, the CDR3 is TGTGCCAGCAGTGAGGGCGAAGGACAGGGAGGAAACACCATATATTTT. As protein: CASSEGEGQGGNTIYF.

There are many counts of this clone. This CDR3 reads CASRRDSRSTNEKLFF. The CDR3 coding sequence is TGTGCCAGCAGGCGGGACAGTAGATCAACTAATGAAAAACTGTTTTTT. The chain has TRBV6-1 and TRBJ1-4; 7 positions agree with TRBD1. V lost 6 bases and J lost 0; bases outside the gene matches: 7. Germline V CDR1 and CDR2: MNHNS, SASEGT. The CDR3 consists of 16 residues.

This clone was picked up many times. J is TRBJ2-7 and V is TRBV7-8; 7 bases align to TRBD1. The germline CDR1 and CDR2 sequences are SGHVS and FQNEAQ. There are 13 residues in the CDR3. Unmatched junction bases numbered 8, after V lost 1 base and J lost 11 bases. CDR3 in DNA: TGTGCCAGCAGCTTAGACCCCGACAGGGTGAAGTACTTC. Its protein product is CASSLDPDRVKYF.

This clone has ten or more counts. V usage is TRBV5-1 and J usage is TRBJ2-1; D is ambiguous. The CDR3 totals 13 residues. Germline V CDR1 and CDR2: SGHRS, YFSETQ. V was pared by 4 bases and J by 5 bases, with 10 bases between. The CDR3 loop reads CASSAGRDNEQFF. CDR3 sequence (DNA): TGCGCCAGCAGCGCAGGACGGGACAATGAGCAGTTCTTC.

There are many counts of this clone. The chain has TRBV29-1 and TRBJ1-1; weak D call: TRBD1 (5 bases). This CDR3 is 15 amino acids long. CDR1 and CDR2 from the germline V gene are SQVTM and ANQGSEA. Trimming removed 0 bases from V and 4 bases from J, with 15 bases in between. CDR3 loop: CSVEDSRGSVTEAFF. DNA for the CDR3: TGCAGCGTTGAAGATAGTCGGGGGTCGGTCACTGAAGCTTTCTTT.

Many counts were recorded for this clone. This sequence joins TRBV4-1 and TRBJ2-5; 7 bases map to TRBD2. The CDR3 runs to 17 residues. V trimming: 0 bases; J trimming: 0 bases; junction bases outside the gene matches: 7. Germline CDR1 and CDR2: MGHRA and YSYEKL. In DNA form, the CDR3 reads TGCGCCAGCAGCCAAGACGGCCTAGCGGATTACCAAGAGACCCAGTACTTC. The encoded protein is CASSQDGLADYQETQYF.

This clone was seen many times. V and J are TRBV5-1 and TRBJ2-3, with a tentative D call TRBD1 (5 bases). The V and J ends lost 4 bases and 1 base respectively, with 16 bases between them. The V gene's germline CDR1 is SGHRS and CDR2 YFSETQ. CDR3 length: 16 amino acids. The CDR3, as DNA: TGCGCCAGCAGCGTGGAACAGGTTGCTCGCACAGATACGCAGTATTTT. Translated, it gives CASSVEQVARTDTQYF.

In the case of this clone: A read error may be the cause here, since a much bigger clone is one base away. This specimen includes other DNA sequences encoding the same CDR3. The rearrangement uses TRBV5-4 and TRBJ1-1, with D tentatively TRBD1 (5 bases). The V gene's germline CDR1 is SGHNT and CDR2 YYREEE (reference sequence). The length of the CDR3 is 14 residues. The CDR3 loop is CASSLGHPNTEAFF. The CDR3 DNA reads as TGTGCCAGCAGCCTTGGACATCCGAACACTGAGGCTTTCTTT.

In this sample, this clone turned up many times. Other DNA variants within this sample encode the same CDR3. This chain uses TRBV20-1 with TRBJ1-5; D not certain. The V end lost 3 bases, the J end lost 1 base, and 4 bases lay between the germline ends. Germline values: CDR1 DFQATT, CDR2 SNEGSKA (reference sequence). This CDR3 has 12 residues. Here the CDR3 DNA reads TGCAGTGCTAGTTACAGCAATCAGCCCCAGCATTTT. As protein: CSASYSNQPQHF.

This clone was seen repeatedly, ten times or more. The genes are TRBV11-1 and TRBJ2-7, with 9 bases lining up with TRBD1. Germline trimming cut 8 bases from V and 11 bases from J; bases unmatched to any gene: 13. Germline values: CDR1 SGHAT, CDR2 FQDESV (reference sequence). CDR3 length equals 13 residues. The CDR3 reads CASAPGQGLQEYF. CDR3 sequence (DNA): TGTGCCAGCGCTCCGGGACAGGGACTGCAAGAGTACTTC. The variable domain in full, with the rest retrieved from reference TRBV11-1 and TRBJ2-7, is EAEVAQSPRYKITEKSQAVAFWCDPISGHATLYWYRQILGQGPELLVQFQDESVVDDSQLPKDRFSAERLKGVDSTLKIQPAELGDSAMYLCASAPGQGLQEYFGPGTRLTVT.

This clone was counted many times. The chain couples TRBV9 to TRBJ2-1; TRBD2 aligns across 8 bases. The germline V gene encodes CDR1 SGDLS and CDR2 YYNGEE. V trimming: 0 bases; J trimming: 10 bases; junction bases outside the gene matches: 9. The CDR3 length is 15 residues. This CDR3 is CASSVAGGPSGEQFF. The CDR3 coding sequence is TGTGCCAGCAGCGTAGCGGGGGGGCCCTCGGGCGAGCAGTTCTTC.

About this clone: This may be a read error: a much more frequent sequence differs by one nucleotide. The rearrangement joins TRBV20-1 to TRBJ2-1; D unresolved. The germline V and J ends were trimmed by 8 bases and 12 bases, with 17 bases remaining between them. The CDR3 sequence is 11 residues long. Germline CDR1 reads DFQATT; CDR2 reads SNEGSKA (reference sequence). The CDR3 DNA reads TGCAGTCCCGTAGTCCTCCGCGGGCAGTTCTTC. Amino acid sequence: CSPVVLRGQFF.

This clone was counted many times. The V gene is TRBV7-9, the J gene TRBJ2-7; D could derive from TRBD1 or TRBD2 (5 bases each). Trimming cost V 5 bases and J 5 bases, with 13 bases left between them. CDR1 SEHNR and CDR2 FQNEAQ come from the germline V gene (reference sequence). The CDR3 extends over 13 amino acids. DNA of the CDR3: TGTGCCAGCAGCAAGGACATGGGGGACGAGCAGTACTTC. This codes for CASSKDMGDEQYF.

This clone was observed at least ten times. V and J are TRBV6-1 and TRBJ1-5, with 7 bases fitting TRBD1. Germline V gene lookup returns CDR1 MNHNS and CDR2 SASEGT. V was pared by 6 bases and J by 4 bases, with 9 bases of the junction left unmatched. This CDR3 has 15 residues. This chain's CDR3 is CASRAGDSNNQPQHF. The CDR3 nucleotides read TGTGCCAGCAGAGCCGGGGACAGTAATAATCAGCCCCAGCATTTT.

This clone has at least ten counts. The chain joins TRBV5-1 to TRBJ2-2; the D gene could be TRBD1 or TRBD2 (6 bases each). Germline CDR1 reads SGHRS; CDR2 reads YFSETQ. The CDR3 spans 20 residues. Trimming took off 0 bases at V and 4 bases at J, with 25 bases between the two ends. The CDR3 protein is CASSLAEPRGANGVTGELFF. As DNA, the CDR3 is TGCGCCAGCAGCTTGGCCGAGCCGAGGGGGGCAAACGGGGTCACCGGGGAGCTGTTTTTT.

This clone was counted at least ten times. The chain has TRBV5-1 and TRBJ2-7, with D uncertain. Trimming cost V 7 bases and J 5 bases, with 13 bases left between them. Germline V gene sequence: CDR1 SGHRS, CDR2 YFSETQ. CDR3 length equals 12 residues. The DNA for the CDR3 is TGCGCCAGCGCCAAAAACAGCAACGAGCAGTACTTC. Protein: CASAKNSNEQYF.

This clone was detected ten times or more. The chain has TRBV10-3 and TRBJ1-4, with D possibly matching TRBD1 (6 bases). Trimming left V 0 bases short and J 5 bases short, with 10 bases between. CDR3 length: 15 residues. The germline CDR1 and CDR2 sequences are ENHRY and SYGVKD. The chain's CDR3 is CAISESLGGNEKLFF. As DNA, the CDR3 is TGTGCCATCAGTGAGTCCCTCGGGGGCAATGAAAAACTGTTTTTT.

There are many counts of this clone. The CDR3 sequence is CASSQTGRDNQPQHF. The CDR3 DNA is TGTGCCAGCAGCCAAACCGGGAGGGACAATCAGCCCCAGCATTTT. This chain connects TRBV3-1 to TRBJ1-5, with D unclear. CDR1 and CDR2 (germline): LGHDT, YNNKEL (reference sequence). V lost 2 bases and J 3 bases, leaving 11 bases between the germline ends. CDR3 length: 15 amino acids.